This entry describes one T cell receptor (beta chain). Germline V lookup: CDR1 ENHRY, CDR2 SYGVKD. The CDR3 sequence is 15 residues long. V lost 3 bases and J 0 bases, leaving 11 bases between the germline ends. Using immunoSEQ multiplex PCR, the repertoire was profiled, and TCRdb retains in-frame clones only, with some absent. The sample carries 150,000 or so clones, around 93% recorded once. The sample comes from a study of control samples from healthy donors and cancer patients. The sequenced sample was blood. The gene calls are TRBV10-3 and TRBJ1-2; D is ambiguous. The sequence was obtained from a woman between 55 and 75 years old in good health. Here the CDR3 DNA reads TGTGCCATCAGTGACGGTGGAACGGCTAACTATGGCTACACCTTC. Translated: CAISDGGTANYGYTF.